These 29 T cell receptor beta chains originate from one sample sequenced in a study of shared T cell receptors in the human thymus. Clones were sequenced by immunoSEQ multiplex PCR, and TCRdb holds only the in-frame ones, with some missing. The data show 65,000 to 70,000 clones, nearly 95% seen once. The sequenced sample consisted of thymocytes. Source of these receptors: a human donor.

The V call is TRBV5-1, the J call TRBJ2-5; 8 nucleotides agree with TRBD2. Germline loops: CDR1 SGHRS, CDR2 YFSETQ. J was trimmed by 5 bases and V by 0 bases; bases with no gene match: 12. The CDR3 sequence is 17 residues long. The CDR3: CASSLAIGGLGLETQYF. As DNA, the CDR3 is TGCGCCAGCAGCTTGGCAATCGGGGGACTAGGTCTCGAGACCCAGTACTTC. Complete variable domain (other parts from reference TRBV5-1 and TRBJ2-5): KAGVTQTPRYLIKTRGQQVTLSCSPISGHRSVSWYQQTPGQGLQFLFEYFSETQRNKGNFPGRFSGRQFSNSRSEMNVSTLELGDSALYLCASSLAIGGLGLETQYFGPGTRLLVL.

V usage is TRBV19 and J usage is TRBJ2-3; no definite D call. V was cut by 7 bases and J by 4 bases, with 21 bases left in between. The length of the CDR3 is 16 residues. The germline gives CDR1 LNHDA, CDR2 SQIVND (reference sequence). The CDR3 nucleotides are TGTGCCAGTACCCCATCTTGGTTCTTAGGCGCAGATACGCAGTATTTT. Residues: CASTPSWFLGADTQYF.

This rearrangement joins TRBV7-2 to TRBJ2-2, with D hard to call. Per the germline V gene, CDR1 is SGHTA and CDR2 is FQGNSA. V was cut by 2 bases and J by 7 bases, with 5 bases left in between. CDR3 length: 12 residues. The CDR3 spells CASSLSYGELFF. The CDR3 DNA reads TGTGCCAGCAGCTTAAGCTACGGGGAGCTGTTTTTT.

The V call is TRBV12-5, the J call TRBJ1-1, with unresolved D. The CDR3 has 15 residues. Germline CDR1 and CDR2: LGHNT and FRNRAP. Trimming stripped 2 bases from V and 5 bases from J, with 15 bases between. The chain's CDR3 is CASGLRKSGLTEAFF. CDR3 nucleotide sequence: TGTGCTAGTGGTTTGCGGAAATCAGGTCTTACTGAAGCTTTCTTT.

This clone was seen just once. The chain links TRBV25-1 to TRBJ1-2, with a tentative D call TRBD1 (6 bases). CDR3 length equals 18 residues. Trimming removed 2 bases at V and 4 bases at J, with 23 bases between. Per germline, CDR1 MGHDK and CDR2 SYGVNS. CDR3 DNA: TGTGCCAGCAGTGAACCGCATGGACAGTTCACAACTCGCTATGGCTACACCTTC. Residues: CASSEPHGQFTTRYGYTF.

In nucleotides, the CDR3 is TGTGCCAACAACTTTCGTAGCGGGGTTAGGACAGATACGCAGTATTTT. Translating it yields CANNFRSGVRTDTQYF. The chain combines TRBV6-8 with TRBJ2-3; 8 bases line up with TRBD2. The germline V gene encodes CDR1 MNHGY and CDR2 SAAAGT. With 10 bases clipped from V and 3 bases from J, the junction kept 15 bases outside the gene matches. The CDR3 covers 16 residues.

V is TRBV2 and J is TRBJ2-5; 7 nucleotides agree with TRBD2. The CDR3 extends over 16 amino acids. Germline assignment: CDR1 SNHLY and CDR2 FYNNEI. J was trimmed by 2 bases and V by 4 bases; bases with no gene match: 10. The CDR3 DNA sequence: TGTGCCAGCAGTGTAGAGGGGACTACCCCTCAAGAGACCCAGTACTTC. It yields the protein CASSVEGTTPQETQYF.

This clone was observed once. The J gene is TRBJ1-2, the V gene TRBV6-6, with 7 nucleotides matching TRBD1. The J segment lost 3 bases and the V segment lost 8 bases, leaving 12 bases of the junction unmatched. This CDR3 contains 15 residues. Germline CDR1 MNHNY, CDR2 SVGAGI (reference sequence). CDR3 amino acids: CASRKTGHKDYGYTF. The CDR3 DNA reads TGTGCCAGCCGGAAGACAGGGCATAAGGACTATGGCTACACCTTC.

This rearrangement joins TRBV19 to TRBJ2-7; D is unresolved. This CDR3 has 14 residues. Germline CDR1 LNHDA, CDR2 SQIVND (reference sequence). Between the trimmed V and J ends, which lost 6 bases and 2 bases, there was a span of 14 bases. CDR3 DNA sequence: TGTGCCAGTAGCCCTGTAGGGCTGGCCTACGAGCAGTACTTC. As protein: CASSPVGLAYEQYF.

This sequence joins TRBV11-2 and TRBJ1-2; TRBD1 might be the D (6 bases). The CDR3 consists of 15 residues. Trimming removed 6 bases from V and 2 bases from J, with 16 bases in between. Germline lookup yields CDR1 SGHAT and CDR2 FQNNGV. Written as DNA, the CDR3 is TGTGCCAGCAGTCAAAGGACAGCTCTAAACTATGGCTACACCTTC. This encodes CASSQRTALNYGYTF.

The chain is built from TRBV10-3 and TRBJ2-7, with a tentative D call TRBD2 (7 bases). V lost 6 bases to trimming and J lost 7 bases, with 22 bases between them. CDR1 and CDR2 (germline): ENHRY, SYGVKD. This CDR3 comprises 15 residues. The CDR3 loop reads CAIRKGGGVAREQYF. The CDR3, as DNA: TGTGCCATCAGGAAGGGAGGGGGGGTGGCAAGGGAGCAGTACTTC.

This chain links TRBV6-6 with TRBJ1-2, with 7 bases fitting TRBD1. The V segment lost 5 bases and the J segment 4 bases; nucleotides outside the gene matches: 7. This CDR3 is built from 14 residues. CDR1 is MNHNY, CDR2 SVGAGI, per germline (reference sequence). CDR3 nucleotide sequence: TGTGCCAGCAGTCCCGACAGGGACGCCTATGGCTACACCTTC. Translating it yields CASSPDRDAYGYTF.

The rearrangement joins TRBV10-3 to TRBJ2-7; D gene ambiguous. Trimming stripped 3 bases from V and 7 bases from J, with 10 bases between. Germline lookup yields CDR1 ENHRY and CDR2 SYGVKD. There are 12 residues in the CDR3. CDR3 bases: TGTGCCATCAGTGATCGTGGGTGGGAGCAGTACTTC. It specifies CAISDRGWEQYF.

V gene TRBV9 combines with J gene TRBJ1-1; D is possibly TRBD1 (6 bases). The V end lost 4 bases, the J end lost 4 bases, and 23 bases lay between the germline ends. The CDR3 covers 17 residues. Germline V lookup: CDR1 SGDLS, CDR2 YYNGEE. CDR3 sequence (DNA): TGTGCCAGCAGCCCTGGGAGGGGGGTCTTTCGGGTCACTGAAGCTTTCTTT. Protein sequence: CASSPGRGVFRVTEAFF.

The genes are TRBV7-6 and TRBJ2-2; D is ambiguous. Germline V gene lookup returns CDR1 SGHVS and CDR2 FNYEAQ. The CDR3 contains 15 residues. With 1 base removed from V and 6 bases from J, the gap between germline ends came to 12 bases. The CDR3 bases are TGTGCCAGCAGCTTAGTGGATTCCGTCGCCGGGGAGCTGTTTTTT. Its translation is CASSLVDSVAGELFF.

The chain combines TRBV11-1 with TRBJ1-1; D perhaps matches TRBD1 (5 bases). V was clipped by 7 bases and J by 0 bases, with 24 bases between them. Germline V gene data show CDR1 as SGHAT and CDR2 as FQDESV (reference sequence). This CDR3 is 18 amino acids long. The DNA of the CDR3 is TGTGCCAGCACCCACGAAGGTAGATTAAAGGGGATGAACACTGAAGCTTTCTTT. Translation gives CASTHEGRLKGMNTEAFF.

There are a few counts of this clone. V gene TRBV10-3 combines with J gene TRBJ1-2, with a possible D match to TRBD1 (6 bases). V lost 5 bases to trimming and J lost 5 bases, with 15 bases between them. The CDR3 is made up of 14 amino acids. The germline gives CDR1 ENHRY, CDR2 SYGVKD. The CDR3 nucleotides are TGTGCCATCAGTCAGCGGGGAGGGGGTTATGGCTACACCTTC. Amino acid sequence: CAISQRGGGYGYTF.

The V and J genes are TRBV4-3 and TRBJ1-3; possible D gene TRBD1, 6 bases. CDR3 size: 21 residues. Germline loops: CDR1 LGHNA, CDR2 YSLEER. V lost 0 bases to trimming and J lost 1 base, with 25 bases between them. The CDR3, as DNA: TGCGCCAGCAGCCAAGAGAGCGGGGGACACGACACTAACCTTTCTGGAAACACCATATATTTT. Translating gives CASSQESGGHDTNLSGNTIYF.

The chain employs TRBV19 and TRBJ1-6; D perhaps matches TRBD1 (5 bases). V was trimmed by 3 bases and J by 10 bases, leaving 13 bases between them. The CDR3 is 14 residues long. In germline, CDR1 is LNHDA, CDR2 SQIVND (reference sequence). In DNA form, the CDR3 reads TGTGCCAGTAGTATCGGCAGGGAGAACTCACCCCTCCACTTT. As protein: CASSIGRENSPLHF.

The V and J genes are TRBV4-3 and TRBJ1-1; 7 bases fit TRBD1. The CDR3 covers 15 residues. The trim removed 1 base at V and 4 bases at J, leaving 6 bases unmatched. Germline CDR1 reads LGHNA; CDR2 reads YSLEER. CDR3 protein: CASSQGRRGCTEAFF. As DNA, the CDR3 is TGCGCCAGCAGCCAAGGTCGCAGGGGGTGCACTGAAGCTTTCTTT.

This chain uses TRBV6-6 with TRBJ2-1; D may correspond to TRBD1 or TRBD2 (6 bases each). The germline V and J ends were trimmed by 8 bases and 1 base, with 12 bases remaining between them. CDR1 and CDR2 from the germline V gene are MNHNY and SVGAGI (reference sequence). CDR3 length: 14 residues. This CDR3 reads CASWGATSYNEQFF. CDR3 nucleotides: TGTGCCAGCTGGGGGGCCACATCCTACAATGAGCAGTTCTTC.

The chain joins TRBV23-1 to TRBJ2-7; no firm D call. TRBV23-1 is placed among ORFs of uncertain function. V was cut by 0 bases and J by 2 bases, with 8 bases left in between. The CDR3 sequence is 14 residues long. CDR3 in amino acids: CASSQSADPYEQYF. DNA for the CDR3: TGCGCCAGCAGTCAATCAGCTGACCCCTACGAGCAGTACTTC.

This chain joins TRBV2 and TRBJ2-5; weak D call: TRBD2 (5 bases). This CDR3 comprises 15 residues. V lost 3 bases, J lost 2 bases, and 13 bases lay in between. Germline V gene sequence: CDR1 SNHLY, CDR2 FYNNEI. The CDR3: CASSDQPGSQETQYF. CDR3 nucleotide sequence: TGTGCCAGCAGTGATCAACCGGGATCTCAAGAGACCCAGTACTTC. The complete variable domain, with remaining parts taken from reference TRBV2 and TRBJ2-5, reads EPEVTQTPSHQVTQMGQEVILRCVPISNHLYFYWYRQILGQKVEFLVSFYNNEISEKSEIFDDQFSVERPDGSNFTLKIRSTKLEDSAMYFCASSDQPGSQETQYFGPGTRLLVL.

V and J are TRBV27 and TRBJ2-3, with D possibly being TRBD2 (5 bases). V was clipped by 2 bases and J by 2 bases, with 11 bases between them. The CDR3 covers 15 residues. Germline V gives CDR1 MNHEY, CDR2 SMNVEV (reference sequence). CDR3 sequence reads: CASSLEAAHTDTQYF. CDR3 in DNA: TGTGCCAGCAGTTTAGAAGCGGCACACACAGATACGCAGTATTTT.

The V and J genes are TRBV7-2 and TRBJ2-1, with D possibly matching TRBD1 (6 bases). Trimming left V 2 bases short and J 1 base short, with 9 bases between. The CDR3 covers 15 residues. Germline lookup yields CDR1 SGHTA and CDR2 FQGNSA. The CDR3 reads CASSLLGGSYNEQFF. CDR3 coding DNA: TGTGCCAGCAGCTTATTAGGGGGTTCCTACAATGAGCAGTTCTTC.

V usage is TRBV7-3 and J usage is TRBJ2-6; D remains ambiguous. V gave up 5 bases and J gave up 1 base, with 12 bases separating them. Per germline, CDR1 SGHTA and CDR2 FQGTGA. The CDR3 is 16 residues long. CDR3 coding DNA: TGTGCCAGCAGCCTGCAAATCCATTCTGGGGCCAACGTCCTGACTTTC. Translated: CASSLQIHSGANVLTF.

DNA for the CDR3: TGTGCCAGCAGCTTAGGATGCGGGGGGGTTAGCGGAGGTCCTTGCTCCTACGAGCAGTACTTC. Its protein is CASSLGCGGVSGGPCSYEQYF. This rearrangement joins TRBV7-6 to TRBJ2-7, with 9 bases fitting TRBD2. With V trimmed by 1 base and J by 0 bases, 19 bases remained unmatched. The CDR3 is made up of 21 amino acids. In germline, CDR1 is SGHVS, CDR2 FNYEAQ. Using reference TRBV7-6 and TRBJ2-7 for the parts outside the CDR3, the full variable domain is GAGVSQSPRYKVTKRGQDVALRCDPISGHVSLYWYRQALGQGPEFLTYFNYEAQQDKSGLPNDRFSAERPEGSISTLTIQRTEQRDSAMYRCASSLGCGGVSGGPCSYEQYFGPGTRLTVT.

This clone occurred once. The rearrangement joins TRBV15 to TRBJ1-4; maybe TRBD1 (6 bases). Trimming took 1 base from V and 5 from J, leaving 14 bases between them. The CDR3 loop spans 16 amino acids. Germline V gene data show CDR1 as LNHNV and CDR2 as YYDKDF (reference sequence). The CDR3 loop reads CATSRVWDKTNEKLFF. The CDR3 DNA sequence: TGTGCCACCAGCAGAGTGTGGGACAAGACGAATGAAAAACTGTTTTTT. The full variable domain, with the rest looked up from reference TRBV15 and TRBJ1-4, is DAMVIQNPRYQVTQFGKPVTLSCSQTLNHNVMYWYQQKSSQAPKLLFHYYDKDFNNEADTPDNFQSRRPNTSFCFLDIRSPGLGDTAMYLCATSRVWDKTNEKLFFGSGTQLSVL.

The chain has TRBV7-2 and TRBJ2-3; weak D call: TRBD1 (6 bases). The CDR3 contains 16 residues. Per the germline V gene, CDR1 is SGHTA and CDR2 is FQGNSA. V lost 5 bases and J lost 1, with 16 bases in between. The CDR3 region is CASSVFRGPGTDTQYF. CDR3 sequence (DNA): TGTGCCAGCAGCGTATTCAGGGGCCCCGGCACAGATACGCAGTATTTT.